Below are 18 T cell receptor beta chains sequenced from a single sample in a study of identical twins. TCRdb reprocessed the 5' RACE reads via MiXCR and lists one record per CDR3 protein. The table lists approximately 600,000 distinct CDR3 sequences, roughly 7.1% of them singletons, with 1.6% in the top ten. These data also featured in a second study, about yellow fever vaccine responses in identical twins.

The specimen sequenced was PBMCs. All receptors come from a woman aged 18-29 years in good health.

The chain combines TRBV18 with TRBJ2-3; D call uncertain. CDR3 size: 16 residues. The V and J ends lost 0 bases and 4 bases respectively, with 14 bases between them. Germline assignment: CDR1 KGHSH and CDR2 LQKENI. CDR3 in amino acids: CASSPPTIPGSDTQYF. As DNA, the CDR3 is TGTGCCAGCTCACCACCGACAATTCCTGGGTCAGATACGCAGTATTTT.

This clonotype appeared many times. The chain joins TRBV3-1 to TRBJ2-1, with D perhaps TRBD2 (6 bases). The CDR3 extends over 16 amino acids. Germline assignment: CDR1 LGHDT and CDR2 YNNKEL (reference sequence). Deletions cut 3 bases from V and 2 bases from J, with 14 bases between. The CDR3 protein is CASSQIVTGAYNEQFF. The CDR3 bases are TGTGCCAGCAGCCAGATCGTGACGGGGGCCTACAATGAGCAGTTCTTC.

This chain uses TRBV28 with TRBJ1-5; weak D call: TRBD1 (5 bases). The CDR3 covers 14 residues. CDR1 and CDR2 from the germline V gene are MDHEN and SYDVKM. The ends were cut back, 7 bases at V and 6 bases at J, with 16 bases in the middle. This chain's CDR3 is CASKFTRGSQPQHF. The CDR3 DNA follows: TGTGCCAGCAAGTTTACTAGGGGATCTCAGCCCCAGCATTTT.

This clonotype has a count of ten or more. The J gene is TRBJ1-2, the V gene TRBV27; TRBD1 is a possible D gene (6 bases). V was trimmed by 8 bases and J by 5 bases, leaving 9 bases between them. Germline V CDR1 and CDR2: MNHEY, SMNVEV (reference sequence). The CDR3 is made up of 11 amino acids. The CDR3: CASGQLYGYTF. CDR3 bases: TGTGCCAGCGGACAGCTATATGGCTACACCTTC.

In its sample, this clonotype was seen many times. The J gene is TRBJ2-7, the V gene TRBV5-5, with 7 bases that match TRBD2. The CDR3 runs 14 residues. CDR1 is SGHKS, CDR2 YYEKEE, per germline (reference sequence). Losses at the gene ends were 2 bases for V and 4 bases for J; bases not matched to a gene: 6. CDR3 bases: TGTGCCAGCAGCTTCGAGCTAGCGGTTTACGAGCAGTACGTC. Translation: CASSFELAVYEQYV.

This clonotype was detected many times. The rearrangement uses TRBV12-3 or TRBV12-4 and TRBJ1-3, with D perhaps matching TRBD1 (6 bases). With 11 bases removed from V and 0 bases from J, the gap between germline ends came to 14 bases. CDR3 length: 14 amino acids. CDR3 sequence reads: CAWRQVSSGNTIYF. CDR3 bases: TGTGCCTGGAGACAGGTCAGCTCTGGAAACACCATATATTTT.

This clonotype has just a few counts. The chain joins TRBV4-2 to TRBJ2-1, with 8 positions matching TRBD2. This CDR3 comprises 16 residues. Losses at the gene ends were 1 base for V and 0 bases for J; bases not matched to a gene: 2. Germline CDR1 reads LGHNA; CDR2 reads YNFKEQ. The CDR3 here is CASSQGAGDSYNEQFF. The CDR3 DNA follows: TGTGCCAGCAGCCAAGGAGCGGGGGACTCCTACAATGAGCAGTTCTTC.

The table lists this clonotype with many counts. CDR3 coding DNA: TGTGCCAGCAGCCAAGAGCACGTTAAGAGTACGCAGTATTTT. Protein sequence: CASSQEHVKSTQYF. This sequence joins TRBV4-2 and TRBJ2-3; no reliable D call. CDR3 size: 14 residues. Per the germline V gene, CDR1 is LGHNA and CDR2 is YNFKEQ. The V end was cut by 0 bases, the J end by 8 bases, with 12 bases between.

The rearrangement links TRBV6-2 or TRBV6-3 to TRBJ2-7; 11 bases align to TRBD1. The germline V gene encodes CDR1 MNHEY and CDR2 SVGEGT. V gave up 4 bases and J gave up 3 bases; unmatched junction bases: 8. This CDR3 spans 16 amino acids. CDR3 sequence: CASSWGTGGLDYEQYV. CDR3 coding DNA: TGTGCCAGCAGTTGGGGGACAGGGGGTTTGGACTACGAGCAGTACGTC.

This chain links TRBV12-3 or TRBV12-4 with TRBJ2-3; 10 nucleotides line up with TRBD2. The CDR3 is made up of 15 amino acids. Trimming at V came to 2 bases and at J to 5 bases, leaving 4 bases not matched to a gene. CDR3 bases: TGTGCCAGCAGTTTACGTAGCGGGGGGCAAGATACGCAGTATTTT. Its translation: CASSLRSGGQDTQYF.

V is TRBV5-5 and J is TRBJ2-1; maybe TRBD1 (6 bases). V was clipped by 4 bases and J by 7 bases, with 21 bases between them. The germline V gene has CDR1 SGHKS and CDR2 YYEKEE (reference sequence). This CDR3 contains 16 residues. The CDR3 sequence: CASSPTAGTPYNEQFF. Here the CDR3 DNA reads TGTGCCAGCAGCCCAACGGCCGGGACACCGTATAATGAGCAGTTCTTC.

There are a few counts of this clonotype. The V gene is TRBV12-3 or TRBV12-4, the J gene TRBJ2-1, with 13 positions matching TRBD2. The V gene end was trimmed by 6 bases and the J gene end by 9 bases; junction bases not matched to a gene: 11. The CDR3 runs to 16 residues. The DNA of the CDR3 is TGTGCCAGCAGCCAAGGGGGGACTAGCGGGAAACGTGAGCAGTTCTTC. Translating gives CASSQGGTSGKREQFF.

Remarks on this clonotype: At one end, the junction sequence differs from germline, possibly due to a read error. This rearrangement joins TRBV4-1 to TRBJ1-2, with 8 positions matching TRBD1. The germline V gene has CDR1 MGHRA and CDR2 YSYEKL. The CDR3 consists of 14 residues. This CDR3 is CAISQPDREVGYTF. The CDR3 DNA is TGCGCCATCAGCCAGCCGGACAGGGAGGTTGGCTACACCTTC.

J is TRBJ2-1 and V is TRBV2; D is unclear. This CDR3 spans 15 amino acids. Germline CDR1 and CDR2: SNHLY and FYNNEI. V was clipped by 4 bases and J by 0 bases, with 10 bases between them. CDR3 DNA sequence: TGTGCCAGCAGTGCCCGCAGCAGCTCCTACAATGAGCAGTTCTTC. Protein sequence: CASSARSSSYNEQFF.

There are a few counts of this clonotype. The chain joins TRBV12-3 or TRBV12-4 to TRBJ2-1; TRBD2 agrees at 8 bases. The CDR3 extends over 16 amino acids. J gave up 8 bases and V 6 bases, and 15 bases lay outside the gene matches. The CDR3 protein is CASSPLGSGSMYEQFF. CDR3 nucleotides: TGTGCCAGCAGCCCGCTGGGGAGCGGGAGTATGTATGAGCAGTTCTTC.

This clonotype appeared a few times. The chain carries TRBV20-1 and TRBJ2-5, with 9 bases identical to TRBD1. This CDR3 is 15 amino acids long. The germline V gene encodes CDR1 DFQATT and CDR2 SNEGSKA (reference sequence). Losses at the gene ends were 3 bases for V and 0 bases for J; bases not matched to a gene: 5. In DNA form, the CDR3 reads TGCAGTGCTAGGTCGGGACAGGGCCACCAAGAGACCCAGTACTTC. Translated, it gives CSARSGQGHQETQYF.

This clonotype turned up a few times. The chain carries TRBV20-1 and TRBJ1-5, with 8 nucleotides matching TRBD1. CDR1 is DFQATT and CDR2 is SNEGSKA in the germline V gene (reference sequence). The CDR3 extends over 12 amino acids. Trimming cost V 7 bases and J 5 bases; bases outside gene matches: 4. CDR3 region: CSVNRGDQPQHF. Written as DNA, the CDR3 is TGCAGTGTGAACAGGGGGGATCAGCCCCAGCATTTT.

This clonotype was observed many times. The chain links TRBV5-1 to TRBJ2-5; D is perhaps TRBD1 (5 bases). Trimming shortened V by 4 bases and J by 2 bases, and 9 bases separated the two germline ends. Germline CDR1 SGHRS, CDR2 YFSETQ. The CDR3 consists of 13 residues. CDR3 nucleotides: TGCGCCAGCAGCCTGACAGTACAAGAGACCCAGTACTTC. Its translation: CASSLTVQETQYF.